This is a list of T cell receptor beta chains from one sample in a study of T cells in tumors after PD-1 blockade. The repertoire was sequenced with immunoSEQ multiplex PCR; TCRdb's copy has only in-frame clones and lacks some. The data show around 34,000 clones, roughly 76% seen once. The material was PBMCs, obtained after anti-PD-1 treatment. Every receptor here comes from a human donor with basal cell carcinoma. The CDR3 runs from the conserved cysteine through the conserved F or W. Fields, in order: V gene, clone size, J gene, D gene, CDR3 protein, CDR3 DNA. The D gene is left open where the match is weak. Clone size is shown for a subset of rows, as once, few, many or a class of expanded clone.

>TRBV5-4|.|TRBJ2-4|.
CASSPGRENIQYF
TGTGCCAGCAGCCCGGGACGGGAAAACATTCAGTACTTC
>TRBV5-4|.|TRBJ2-7|.
CASSPGLFPGEQYF
TGTGCCAGCAGCCCGGGCCTCTTTCCAGGCGAGCAGTACTTC
>TRBV6-1|.|TRBJ1-2|TRBD1
CASSEVGTGNYGYTF
TGTGCCAGCAGTGAAGTCGGGACAGGGAACTATGGCTACACCTTC
>TRBV6-5|.|TRBJ2-2|.
CASSSGVTGELFF
TGTGCCAGCAGTTCAGGGGTCACCGGGGAGCTGTTTTTT
>TRBV4-1|.|TRBJ2-5|.
CASSQDLRAQETQYF
TGCGCCAGCAGCCAAGATCTGAGGGCCCAAGAGACCCAGTACTTC
>TRBV30|.|TRBJ1-1|.
CAWTVGRNTEAFF
TGTGCCTGGACTGTAGGGAGGAACACTGAAGCTTTCTTT
>TRBV7-9|.|TRBJ1-5|.
CASSLEAGNQPQHF
TGTGCCAGCAGCTTAGAGGCTGGCAATCAGCCCCAGCATTTT
>TRBV20-1|.|TRBJ1-1|.
CSASIQGNTEAFF
TGCAGTGCTAGTATCCAGGGGAACACTGAAGCTTTCTTT
>TRBV9|.|TRBJ2-1|TRBD2
CASSVLTSGSDEQFF
TGTGCCAGCAGCGTCTTAACTAGCGGGAGCGATGAGCAGTTCTTC
>TRBV28|.|TRBJ2-7|TRBD2
CASRLGRGSSYEQYF
TGTGCCAGCAGGCTTGGGCGGGGGAGCTCCTACGAGCAGTACTTC
>TRBV28|many|TRBJ2-7|.
CASSFAGRYYEQYF
TGTGCCAGCAGTTTTGCGGGACGGTACTACGAGCAGTACTTC
>TRBV9|.|TRBJ2-2|.
CASSAPRGELNTGELFF
TGTGCCAGCAGCGCACCCCGAGGGGAATTGAACACCGGGGAGCTGTTTTTT
>TRBV7-2|.|TRBJ2-1|TRBD2
CASSLGRSGRASVLYEQFF
TGTGCCAGCAGCTTAGGGAGGAGCGGGAGGGCCTCTGTATTGTATGAGCAGTTCTTC
>TRBV7-9|.|TRBJ2-1|.
CASSSWAKNEQFF
TGTGCCAGCAGCTCCTGGGCTAAAAATGAGCAGTTCTTC
>TRBV4-2|few|TRBJ2-2|.
CASSHNINTGELFF
TGTGCCAGCAGCCATAATATTAACACCGGGGAGCTGTTTTTT
>TRBV11-3|.|TRBJ1-1|.
CASSRDRNTEAFF
TGTGCCAGCAGCCGAGACAGGAACACTGAAGCTTTCTTT
>TRBV27|.|TRBJ2-1|TRBD2
CASSPGTSGRAYNEQFF
TGTGCCAGCAGTCCCGGGACTAGCGGGAGGGCCTACAATGAGCAGTTCTTC
>TRBV6-5|.|TRBJ2-1|.
CATGQLNEQFF
TGTGCCACAGGACAGCTCAATGAGCAGTTCTTC
>TRBV7-2|.|TRBJ2-5|TRBD2
CASSFVGLAEETQYF
TGTGCCAGCAGCTTCGTGGGACTAGCTGAAGAGACCCAGTACTTC
>TRBV15|.|TRBJ2-2|.
CATSRGGGTNTGELFF
TGTGCCACCAGCAGAGGAGGGGGAACGAACACCGGGGAGCTGTTTTTT
>TRBV7-9|few|TRBJ1-2|TRBD1
CASSQAGQGAYGYTF
TGTGCCAGCAGCCAAGCCGGACAGGGGGCTTATGGCTACACCTTC
>TRBV2|.|TRBJ1-2|.
CASSVEGTGYTF
TGTGCCAGCTCCGTTGAGGGGACCGGCTACACCTTC
>TRBV4-1|.|TRBJ2-5|TRBD2
CASSQDSIAGSGRPLKAQYF
TGCGCCAGCAGCCAAGATTCCATCGCCGGGAGCGGGAGGCCCTTAAAGGCCCAGTACTTC
>TRBV6-5|few|TRBJ1-5|TRBD1
CASNQDRGRQPQHF
TGTGCCAGCAACCAGGACAGGGGGCGTCAGCCCCAGCATTTT
>TRBV10-3|.|TRBJ2-1|.
CAISLESHNEQFF
TGTGCCATCTCCCTAGAGTCCCACAATGAGCAGTTCTTC
>TRBV6-1|.|TRBJ1-5|.
CASSEGSGGNQPQHF
TGTGCCAGCAGTGAAGGGTCAGGCGGCAATCAGCCCCAGCATTTT
>TRBV9|.|TRBJ2-3|.
CASSVGGYLSGTDTQYF
TGTGCCAGCAGCGTAGGGGGCTACCTCTCTGGCACAGATACGCAGTATTTT
>TRBV14|.|TRBJ1-2|TRBD1
CASSQDLGQGADYGYTF
TGTGCCAGCAGCCAAGATTTGGGACAGGGGGCTGATTATGGCTACACCTTC
>TRBV5-6|.|TRBJ1-2|.
CASSLGGTNYGYTF
TGTGCCAGCAGCTTGGGAGGGACCAACTATGGCTACACCTTC
>TRBV6-2/TRBV6-3|.|TRBJ1-1|TRBD1
CASSCRDRGPMNTEAFF
TGTGCCAGCAGTTGTCGCGACAGGGGGCCTATGAACACTGAAGCTTTCTTT
>TRBV7-2|.|TRBJ2-7|TRBD2
CASSLRPSGYSYEQYF
TGTGCCAGCAGCTTAAGGCCTAGCGGGTACTCCTACGAGCAGTACTTC
>TRBV9|.|TRBJ2-5|TRBD1
CASSVGQGQETQYF
TGTGCCAGCAGCGTAGGACAGGGCCAAGAGACCCAGTACTTC
>TRBV28|.|TRBJ2-5|TRBD1
CASSATGRETQYF
TGTGCCAGCAGCGCGACAGGGCGAGAGACCCAGTACTTC
>TRBV5-5|.|TRBJ1-1|.
CASSSSRVTEAFF
TGTGCCAGCAGCTCCTCGCGGGTCACTGAAGCTTTCTTT
>TRBV19|.|TRBJ2-1|.
CASSTHNEQFF
TGTGCCAGTAGTACACACAATGAGCAGTTCTTC
>TRBV6-6|.|TRBJ1-1|.
CASSYSSTLNTEAFF
TGTGCCAGCAGTTACTCGAGCACCTTGAACACTGAAGCTTTCTTT
>TRBV5-1|.|TRBJ2-1|TRBD1
CASGGDRGIEQFF
TGCGCCAGCGGTGGGGACAGGGGGATTGAGCAGTTCTTC